The 13 T cell receptor beta chains below were found in one sample sequenced in a study of memory CD4+ T cells and cytomegalovirus serostatus. Data came from immunoSEQ multiplex PCR; TCRdb stores just in-frame clones and leaves some out. The repertoire has about 29,000 clones, around 75% of them found once; the top ten carry over 0.6%. Single viable CD3+CD4+CD8-CD45RO+ cells were sorted as the memory CD4+ T cells. Sequencing was performed on memory CD4+ T cells from blood. These receptors were collected from an adult in good health and CMV-seronegative.

The J gene is TRBJ2-1, the V gene TRBV18, with 8 bases aligning to TRBD2. The CDR3 is 15 amino acids. Germline lookup yields CDR1 KGHSH and CDR2 LQKENI. V was clipped by 1 base and J by 5 bases; unmatched bases: 4. This CDR3 reads CASSPLSGGNNEQFF. The CDR3 DNA is TGTGCCAGCTCACCACTAAGCGGGGGTAACAATGAGCAGTTCTTC.

The chain combines TRBV7-2 with TRBJ2-3, with 8 bases that match TRBD2. Germline values: CDR1 SGHTA, CDR2 FQGNSA. After removal of 1 base from V and 4 bases from J, the junction contained 4 bases not matched to a gene. This CDR3 has 15 residues. CDR3 protein: CASSLDGGASDTQYF. The CDR3 bases are TGTGCCAGCAGCTTAGACGGGGGGGCCTCAGATACGCAGTATTTT.

The J gene is TRBJ1-1, the V gene TRBV18, with 7 bases lining up with TRBD1. Germline V gene lookup returns CDR1 KGHSH and CDR2 LQKENI. This CDR3 region has 13 residues. V was clipped by 3 bases and J by 4 bases; unmatched bases: 2. The DNA for the CDR3 is TGTGCCAGCTCACCGGGACAGACCACTGAAGCTTTCTTT. It translates to CASSPGQTTEAFF.

The chain couples TRBV9 to TRBJ2-3, with a weak D call TRBD2 (6 bases). Looked up from germline, CDR1 is SGDLS and CDR2 is YYNGEE. V gave up 4 bases and J gave up 4 bases, with 16 bases separating them. The length of the CDR3 is 15 residues. Written as DNA, the CDR3 is TGTGCCAGCAGCCCCCGCCGGGGGTCGGCAGATACGCAGTATTTT. Translation gives CASSPRRGSADTQYF.

This clone was seen a few times. The chain combines TRBV5-1 with TRBJ2-6; TRBD1 might be the D (5 bases). V lost 4 bases and J 0 bases, leaving 11 bases between the germline ends. This CDR3 region has 16 residues. Germline loops: CDR1 SGHRS, CDR2 YFSETQ. CDR3 DNA sequence: TGCGCCAGCAGCCCTCGAGACAGCTCTGGGGCCAACGTCCTGACTTTC. Translating gives CASSPRDSSGANVLTF.

The chain uses TRBV5-4 and TRBJ2-2; TRBD2 matches at 10 bases. CDR1 and CDR2 (germline): SGHNT, YYREEE (reference sequence). V was clipped by 0 bases and J by 6 bases; unmatched bases: 8. This CDR3 comprises 17 residues. CDR3: CASSLASGGALAGELFF. Written as DNA, the CDR3 is TGTGCCAGCAGCTTGGCCAGCGGGGGGGCGCTCGCCGGGGAGCTGTTTTTT.

This chain connects TRBV7-9 to TRBJ1-1; possible D gene TRBD1, 6 bases. This CDR3 is built from 14 residues. The V end was cut by 7 bases, the J end by 1 base, with 13 bases between. CDR1 SEHNR and CDR2 FQNEAQ come from the germline V gene (reference sequence). The CDR3 DNA reads as TGTGCCAGCATCCGAAAGGGGGGGAACACTGAAGCTTTCTTT. This encodes CASIRKGGNTEAFF.

This chain uses TRBV6-6 with TRBJ2-7, with D perhaps matching TRBD1 or TRBD2 (5 bases each). The CDR3 covers 16 residues. CDR1 is MNHNY, CDR2 SVGAGI, per germline (reference sequence). Trimming removed 0 bases from V and 6 bases from J, with 18 bases in between. The CDR3 nucleotides are TGTGCCAGCAGTTACTCCCCGGGACCCTCGCCCGTCGAGCAGTACTTC. As protein: CASSYSPGPSPVEQYF.

This chain joins TRBV6-6 and TRBJ2-3, with TRBD2 identical over 15 bases. J gave up 5 bases and V 6 bases, and 6 bases lay outside the gene matches. CDR1 MNHNY and CDR2 SVGAGI come from the germline V gene (reference sequence). The CDR3 is made up of 16 amino acids. CDR3 nucleotide sequence: TGTGCCAGCAGCCGGACTAGCGGGGGGGCGAAAGATACGCAGTATTTT. This sequence encodes CASSRTSGGAKDTQYF.

The rearrangement joins TRBV4-3 to TRBJ2-1; maybe TRBD2 (5 bases). The CDR3 length is 15 residues. Germline lookup yields CDR1 LGHNA and CDR2 YSLEER. V was shortened by 0 bases and J by 6 bases, with 12 bases between the two germline ends. The CDR3 sequence: CASSQDSSRGNEQFF. The CDR3 nucleotides are TGCGCCAGCAGCCAAGATAGCAGCCGGGGCAATGAGCAGTTCTTC.

This clone showed up just once. The V call is TRBV6-5, the J call TRBJ2-5; possible D gene TRBD2, 5 bases. Trimming took off 2 bases at V and 7 bases at J, with 8 bases between the two ends. Per germline, CDR1 MNHEY and CDR2 SVGAGI. This CDR3 is 12 amino acids long. In nucleotides, the CDR3 is TGTGCCAGCAGTTACGGCCGGGGGACCCAGTACTTC. Translated, it gives CASSYGRGTQYF.

The J gene is TRBJ1-5, the V gene TRBV27; D remains ambiguous. The V and J ends lost 10 bases and 8 bases respectively, with 21 bases between them. The CDR3 covers 14 residues. Germline lookup yields CDR1 MNHEY and CDR2 SMNVEV (reference sequence). Here the CDR3 reads CATGVDVDYKPQHF. In DNA form, the CDR3 reads TGTGCCACCGGCGTCGACGTGGATTATAAGCCCCAGCATTTT.

V gene TRBV11-2 combines with J gene TRBJ1-1, with a possible D match to TRBD1 (6 bases). The V and J ends lost 2 bases and 4 bases respectively, with 17 bases between them. The CDR3 extends over 16 amino acids. The germline V gene encodes CDR1 SGHAT and CDR2 FQNNGV. Here the CDR3 DNA reads TGTGCCAGCAGCTTATTCGGAACAGGGATGGCCACTGAAGCTTTCTTT. The encoded protein is CASSLFGTGMATEAFF.